This TCR beta chain was identified during a study of shared clonotypes between healthy human individuals. Points from the study as a whole: Naive subsets, compared against memory subsets, generally had larger estimated richness values.

Profiling relied on immunoSEQ multiplex PCR, and the TCRdb table lists in-frame clones only, not all of them. This sample has some 2,500,000 clones, with less than 95% found just once. Comments on this clone: Its antigen is unknown.

V was shortened by 10 bases and J by 2 bases, with 9 bases between the two germline ends. Germline values: CDR1 MDHEN, CDR2 SYDVKM. CDR3 size: 11 residues. Sequenced: naive CD4+ T cells from PBMCs. Indicated subset: CD45RA+ positively selected. This sequence was found in a man between 18 and 29 years old in good health. Some clones in this sample may be carry-over from other donors' samples. This sequence joins TRBV28 and TRBJ2-7, with D hard to call. The CDR3 reads CATLGTYEQYF. Here the CDR3 DNA reads TGTGCCACCTTAGGTACCTACGAGCAGTACTTC.